One and the same sample provided the 26 T cell receptor beta chains below, sequenced in a study of shared clonotypes between healthy human individuals. Produced via immunoSEQ multiplex PCR; TCRdb's table is partial and in-frame only. The data show 1 million to 1.2 million clones, 60% to 85% seen once. Source material: memory CD4+ T cells from PBMCs. Regarding subset: CD45RA-negative fraction. The receptors originated from a man between 18 and 29 years old in good health. Some clones in this sample may be carry-over from other donors' samples.

The chain carries TRBV28 and TRBJ1-5; the D gene is possibly TRBD1 (6 bases). Germline CDR1 MDHEN, CDR2 SYDVKM. This CDR3 is built from 17 residues. Between the trimmed V and J ends, which lost 3 bases and 7 bases, there was a span of 22 bases. The CDR3 protein is CASSFSEGFGGSQPQHF. The CDR3, as DNA: TGTGCCAGCAGTTTCAGTGAGGGGTTTGGGGGCTCCCAGCCCCAGCATTTT.

Only one count was recorded for this clone. Other DNA sequences in this specimen translate into the identical CDR3. The chain uses TRBV27 and TRBJ1-1; D unclear. The germline gives CDR1 MNHEY, CDR2 SMNVEV (reference sequence). Trimming took 2 bases from V and 4 from J, leaving 8 bases between them. The CDR3 length is 13 residues. The CDR3 nucleotides read TGTGCCAGCAGTTTAAGTCGAAGCACTGAAGCTTTCTTT. Residues: CASSLSRSTEAFF.

The chain links TRBV9 to TRBJ2-2, with 7 nucleotides matching TRBD2. The CDR3 is 16 residues long. CDR1 and CDR2 from the germline V gene are SGDLS and YYNGEE. J was trimmed by 4 bases and V by 2 bases; bases with no gene match: 8. The CDR3 nucleotides are TGTGCCAGCAGCGTCGGGGTGGGAGGGACCACCGGGGAGCTGTTTTTT. It is translated as CASSVGVGGTTGELFF.

There are a few counts of this clone. The chain recombines TRBV20-1 with TRBJ2-1; tentative D call: TRBD2 (6 bases). CDR1 and CDR2 (germline): DFQATT, SNEGSKA (reference sequence). V lost 8 bases and J lost 8, with 13 bases in between. The CDR3 sequence is 11 residues long. In DNA form, the CDR3 reads TGCAGTACGGAGCGGGTCTATGAGCAGTTCTTC. Translated: CSTERVYEQFF.

The rearrangement links TRBV6-1 to TRBJ2-7, with TRBD2 matching 12 bases. J lost 5 bases, V lost 5 bases, and 4 bases had no gene match. Germline CDR1 is MNHNS and CDR2 is SASEGT. CDR3 size: 14 residues. CDR3 nucleotides: TGTGCCAGCAGTAGACTAGCGGGAGTGCACGAGCAGTACTTC. It encodes CASSRLAGVHEQYF.

The chain combines TRBV11-2 with TRBJ2-3; the D gene is possibly TRBD2 (5 bases). CDR1 SGHAT and CDR2 FQNNGV come from the germline V gene. The CDR3 sequence is 15 residues long. V was trimmed by 4 bases and J by 2 bases, leaving 13 bases between them. As DNA, the CDR3 is TGTGCCAGCAGCTCCGGACGGACTTTCACAGATACGCAGTATTTT. This translates into CASSSGRTFTDTQYF.

V is TRBV19 and J is TRBJ1-1, with TRBD1 matching over 11 bases. Per germline, CDR1 LNHDA and CDR2 SQIVND (reference sequence). Trimming cost V 3 bases and J 4 bases; bases outside gene matches: 1. The CDR3 is made up of 14 amino acids. The CDR3 nucleotides are TGTGCCAGTAGTATTGGGACAGGGGGCACTGAAGCTTTCTTT. Its protein is CASSIGTGGTEAFF.

This clone was seen more than once but under ten times. This rearrangement joins TRBV7-9 to TRBJ1-1; D perhaps matches TRBD1 (6 bases). Germline CDR1 and CDR2: SEHNR and FQNEAQ (reference sequence). Trimming cost V 0 bases and J 5 bases, with 10 bases left between them. The length of the CDR3 is 14 residues. The CDR3 region is CASSLARRGTEAFF. CDR3 sequence (DNA): TGTGCCAGCAGCTTAGCGAGGAGGGGGACTGAAGCTTTCTTT. Supplemented by reference TRBV7-9 and TRBJ1-1, the full variable domain reads DTGVSQNPRHKITKRGQNVTFRCDPISEHNRLYWYRQTLGQGPEFLTYFQNEAQLEKSRLLSDRFSAERPKGSFSTLEIQRTEQGDSAMYLCASSLARRGTEAFFGQGTRLTVV.

This clone has only one observation. This sample includes further DNA sequences coding for the same CDR3. The rearrangement links TRBV7-2 to TRBJ2-3, with no clear D. Germline-derived CDR1 and CDR2 are SGHTA and FQGNSA. Trimming removed 0 bases at V and 0 bases at J, with 7 bases between. This CDR3 is built from 15 residues. CDR3 protein: CASSLAPGSTDTQYF. Here the CDR3 DNA reads TGTGCCAGCAGCTTAGCCCCAGGAAGCACAGATACGCAGTATTTT. The entire variable domain, with the rest obtained from reference TRBV7-2 and TRBJ2-3, is as follows: GAGVSQSPSNKVTEKGKDVELRCDPISGHTALYWYRQSLGQGLEFLIYFQGNSAPDKSGLPSDRFSAERTGGSVSTLTIQRTQQEDSAVYLCASSLAPGSTDTQYFGPGTRLTVL.

The chain employs TRBV19 and TRBJ2-7; weak D call: TRBD1 (6 bases). This CDR3 spans 14 amino acids. V was clipped by 4 bases and J by 9 bases, with 19 bases between them. CDR1 LNHDA and CDR2 SQIVND come from the germline V gene (reference sequence). The CDR3 nucleotides read TGTGCCAGTAGTACACCGGGACAAGAAATCCGGCAGTACTTC. This gives the protein CASSTPGQEIRQYF.

The chain combines TRBV28 with TRBJ2-3, with TRBD2 as a possible D gene (5 bases). CDR1 is MDHEN and CDR2 is SYDVKM in the germline V gene. The CDR3 has 15 amino acids. V lost 6 bases to trimming and J lost 3 bases, with 16 bases between them. The CDR3 DNA sequence: TGTGCCAGCAGGGGGTTCGCCCGCGGGACAGATACGCAGTATTTT. As protein: CASRGFARGTDTQYF.

The chain is built from TRBV9 and TRBJ2-7; TRBD2 matches 8 bases. The V and J ends lost 1 base and 6 bases, in that order; junction bases with no gene match: 3. This CDR3 comprises 13 residues. Germline assignment: CDR1 SGDLS and CDR2 YYNGEE. For the CDR3, the DNA is TGTGCCAGCAGCGTACGGGCGGGAGGCGAGCAGTACTTC. It codes for CASSVRAGGEQYF.

The chain joins TRBV4-2 to TRBJ2-5; 12 bases map to TRBD1. The CDR3 is made up of 16 amino acids. With 1 base clipped from V and 5 bases from J, the junction kept 5 bases outside the gene matches. Germline V lookup: CDR1 LGHNA, CDR2 YNFKEQ. For the CDR3, the DNA is TGTGCCAGCAGCCAAGCCGGGACAGGGGGCGGCGAGACCCAGTACTTC. Protein sequence: CASSQAGTGGGETQYF.

In regard to this clone: The sample has other DNA sequences that encode this CDR3 too. The chain couples TRBV30 to TRBJ1-1; 8 bases line up with TRBD1. Germline V lookup: CDR1 GTSNPN, CDR2 SVGIG (reference sequence). The CDR3 loop spans 12 amino acids. V shed 5 bases and J 5 bases; nucleotides not matched to a gene: 4. CDR3 sequence reads: CAWDRGRTEAFF. The CDR3, as DNA: TGTGCCTGGGACAGGGGAAGGACTGAAGCTTTCTTT.

The gene calls are TRBV6-6 and TRBJ2-7; 9 bases map to TRBD2. The CDR3 has 16 residues. V gave up 2 bases and J gave up 0 bases; unmatched junction bases: 5. CDR1 MNHNY and CDR2 SVGAGI come from the germline V gene (reference sequence). CDR3 in amino acids: CASSYGAGGISYEQYF. CDR3 nucleotides: TGTGCCAGCAGTTACGGGGCGGGAGGGATCTCCTACGAGCAGTACTTC.

The rearrangement joins TRBV5-4 to TRBJ1-1; D is possibly TRBD1 (5 bases). This CDR3 has 14 residues. From germline, CDR1 is SGHNT and CDR2 YYREEE (reference sequence). V was trimmed by 7 bases and J by 1 base, leaving 14 bases between them. CDR3 coding DNA: TGTGCCAGCCACCTATGGCAGGGGAACACTGAAGCTTTCTTT. Residues: CASHLWQGNTEAFF.

Concerning this clone: A much larger clone differs by one base, so this may be a read error. The CDR3 loop reads CASSWDQETQYF. In nucleotides, the CDR3 is TGCGCCAGCAGCTGGGACCAAGAGACCCAGTACTTC. The gene calls are TRBV5-1 and TRBJ2-5; D not certain. The ends were cut back, 3 bases at V and 0 bases at J, with 3 bases in the middle. The germline V gene has CDR1 SGHRS and CDR2 YFSETQ. The CDR3 has 12 amino acids.

The CDR3 here is CASSLASWGEKLFF. The CDR3 DNA reads TGCGCCAGCAGCTTGGCCAGTTGGGGTGAAAAACTGTTTTTT. The V call is TRBV5-1, the J call TRBJ1-4; D remains unclear. The CDR3 totals 14 residues. With 0 bases removed from V and 7 bases from J, the gap between germline ends came to 10 bases. Per the germline V gene, CDR1 is SGHRS and CDR2 is YFSETQ. The variable domain in full, completed from reference TRBV5-1 and TRBJ1-4, reads KAGVTQTPRYLIKTRGQQVTLSCSPISGHRSVSWYQQTPGQGLQFLFEYFSETQRNKGNFPGRFSGRQFSNSRSEMNVSTLELGDSALYLCASSLASWGEKLFFGSGTQLSVL.

The rearrangement joins TRBV11-2 to TRBJ1-2; D is undetermined. The CDR3 is made up of 14 amino acids. The germline V gene encodes CDR1 SGHAT and CDR2 FQNNGV. Trimming cost V 3 bases and J 3 bases, with 11 bases left between them. The CDR3 loop reads CASSLLGSYYGYTF. The DNA for the CDR3 is TGTGCCAGCAGCTTGCTCGGGTCTTACTATGGCTACACCTTC.

This clone came up many times. This chain links TRBV7-8 with TRBJ1-5, with a weak D call TRBD1 (6 bases). The CDR3 is 16 amino acids. Germline-derived CDR1 and CDR2 are SGHVS and FQNEAQ. V was shortened by 2 bases and J by 3 bases, with 14 bases between the two germline ends. CDR3 bases: TGTGCCAGCAGCTTACGGCCGGACAGAAACAATCAGCCCCAGCATTTT. As protein: CASSLRPDRNNQPQHF. The whole variable domain, remainder taken from reference TRBV7-8 and TRBJ1-5, is GAGVSQSPRYKVAKRGQDVALRCDPISGHVSLFWYQQALGQGPEFLTYFQNEAQLDKSGLPSDRFFAERPEGSVSTLKIQRTQQEDSAVYLCASSLRPDRNNQPQHFGDGTRLSIL.

This chain uses TRBV15 with TRBJ1-1; D remains ambiguous. Germline-derived CDR1 and CDR2 are LNHNV and YYDKDF (reference sequence). This CDR3 is 15 amino acids long. V shed 1 base and J shed 5 bases, with 14 bases lying between them. The CDR3 DNA sequence: TGTGCCACCAGCAGAGGTCCGCGGGAAGGGACTGAAGCTTTCTTT. Residues: CATSRGPREGTEAFF. The full variable domain, rest sourced from reference TRBV15 and TRBJ1-1, is DAMVIQNPRYQVTQFGKPVTLSCSQTLNHNVMYWYQQKSSQAPKLLFHYYDKDFNNEADTPDNFQSRRPNTSFCFLDIRSPGLGDTAMYLCATSRGPREGTEAFFGQGTRLTVV.

The chain joins TRBV28 to TRBJ2-3, with 12 bases aligning to TRBD2. The germline gives CDR1 MDHEN, CDR2 SYDVKM. The CDR3 sequence is 20 residues long. With V trimmed by 5 bases and J by 2 bases, 17 bases remained unmatched. DNA for the CDR3: TGTGCCAGCAGTCCCCTGGACCTTGGACTAGCGGGAATAATCACAGATACGCAGTATTTT. Encoded protein: CASSPLDLGLAGIITDTQYF.

The gene calls are TRBV9 and TRBJ2-7; perhaps D is TRBD1 or TRBD2 (5 bases each). This CDR3 region has 18 residues. Trimming pared 0 bases from V and 2 bases from J, leaving 21 bases between. CDR1 and CDR2 from the germline V gene are SGDLS and YYNGEE. In DNA form, the CDR3 reads TGTGCCAGCAGCGTAGAGGGCAGCTATGGGGGTGGGCCCTACGAGCAGTACTTC. Its translation is CASSVEGSYGGGPYEQYF.

The V call is TRBV18, the J call TRBJ1-1; D gene unclear. V was clipped by 2 bases and J by 4 bases, with 14 bases between them. The V gene's germline CDR1 is KGHSH and CDR2 LQKENI. The CDR3 is 15 amino acids. The chain's CDR3 is CASSPEGGMATEAFF. CDR3 in DNA: TGTGCCAGCTCACCAGAGGGAGGGATGGCCACTGAAGCTTTCTTT.

The V and J genes are TRBV5-4 and TRBJ2-7; D is perhaps TRBD1 (5 bases). The CDR3 is 15 amino acids. Trimming took off 4 bases at V and 7 bases at J, with 21 bases between the two ends. From germline, CDR1 is SGHNT and CDR2 YYREEE (reference sequence). The CDR3 coding sequence is TGTGCCAGCAGCGCCCCGACGGTCAGGGCTGGAGAGCAGTACTTC. Amino acid sequence: CASSAPTVRAGEQYF.

CDR3 residues: CASRLEDTEAFF. The CDR3 DNA follows: TGTGCCAGCAGGCTTGAGGACACTGAAGCTTTCTTT. The V and J genes are TRBV28 and TRBJ1-1; D unresolved. Germline-derived CDR1 and CDR2 are MDHEN and SYDVKM. V was shortened by 6 bases and J by 3 bases, with 8 bases between the two germline ends. This CDR3 is built from 12 residues.